Each of the 15 T cell receptor beta chains below was sequenced from the same sample in a study of blood T cell repertoires in COVID-19. Assay used: immunoSEQ multiplex PCR; TCRdb lists only in-frame clones, some missing. The sample yields more than 25,000 clones, 80% to 90% seen once. The sequenced material came from peripheral blood. Receptors were obtained from an older man with acute or convalescent COVID-19.

This clone has just one count. The chain links TRBV2 to TRBJ2-6; D unclear. With 3 bases removed from V and 0 bases from J, the gap between germline ends came to 6 bases. Per germline, CDR1 SNHLY and CDR2 FYNNEI. The CDR3 is 15 amino acids. The CDR3 DNA reads TGTGCCAGCAGTGACGGGTCCTCTGGGGCCAACGTCCTGACTTTC. It specifies CASSDGSSGANVLTF. Looking up the rest from reference TRBV2 and TRBJ2-6 gives the full variable domain: EPEVTQTPSHQVTQMGQEVILRCVPISNHLYFYWYRQILGQKVEFLVSFYNNEISEKSEIFDDQFSVERPDGSNFTLKIRSTKLEDSAMYFCASSDGSSGANVLTFGAGSRLTVL.

V gene TRBV5-6 combines with J gene TRBJ1-5, with D perhaps TRBD1 (5 bases). V lost 3 bases and J lost 3, with 10 bases in between. This CDR3 comprises 14 residues. CDR1 and CDR2 from the germline V gene are SGHDT and YYEEEE. CDR3 protein: CASSWGEHNQPQHF. The DNA of the CDR3 is TGTGCCAGCAGCTGGGGGGAACACAATCAGCCCCAGCATTTT.

This chain joins TRBV6-1 and TRBJ1-5; D is ambiguous. The CDR3 has 17 amino acids. CDR1 and CDR2 (germline): MNHNS, SASEGT. V was trimmed by 2 bases and J by 3 bases, leaving 17 bases between them. The CDR3: CASSEFTAGYPNQPQHF. The CDR3 bases are TGTGCCAGCAGTGAATTCACGGCGGGGTACCCCAATCAGCCCCAGCATTTT.

This rearrangement joins TRBV18 to TRBJ2-3, with 9 bases that match TRBD1. Germline-derived CDR1 and CDR2 are KGHSH and LQKENI. Unmatched junction bases numbered 8, after V lost 4 bases and J lost 6 bases. The CDR3 length is 15 residues. The CDR3 DNA reads TGTGCCAGCTCACACGGACAGGGGACCCAGGATACGCAGTATTTT. This translates into CASSHGQGTQDTQYF.

V gene TRBV15 combines with J gene TRBJ1-5; D may be TRBD1 (5 bases). V lost 6 bases and J lost 0, with 9 bases in between. The germline V gene encodes CDR1 LNHNV and CDR2 YYDKDF (reference sequence). This CDR3 spans 14 amino acids. The CDR3 sequence: CATRDRNSNQPQHF. CDR3 DNA: TGTGCCACCAGAGACAGAAATAGCAATCAGCCCCAGCATTTT.

The chain couples TRBV7-8 to TRBJ2-7, with TRBD2 identical over 8 bases. V lost 4 bases, J lost 6 bases, and 5 bases stayed unmatched. The CDR3 spans 13 residues. Per the germline V gene, CDR1 is SGHVS and CDR2 is FQNEAQ. The CDR3 coding sequence is TGTGCCAGCAGCTCTGGACGGGGGGGCGAGCAGTACTTC. This encodes CASSSGRGGEQYF.

The chain combines TRBV29-1 with TRBJ1-5; 9 bases fit TRBD1. The V segment lost 7 bases and the J segment 7 bases; nucleotides outside the gene matches: 11. The germline gives CDR1 SQVTM, CDR2 ANQGSEA. The CDR3 spans 14 residues. This CDR3 reads CSATTGGAGQPQHF. DNA of the CDR3: TGCAGCGCAACCACAGGGGGCGCTGGCCAGCCCCAGCATTTT. Full variable domain (outside the CDR3, taken from reference TRBV29-1 and TRBJ1-5): SAVISQKPSRDICQRGTSLTIQCQVDSQVTMMFWYRQQPGQSLTLIATANQGSEATYESGFVIDKFPISRPNLTFSTLTVSNMSPEDSSIYLCSATTGGAGQPQHFGDGTRLSIL.

The genes are TRBV7-2 and TRBJ2-3; D might be TRBD2 (5 bases). Germline CDR1 reads SGHTA; CDR2 reads FQGNSA. The CDR3 length is 12 residues. The ends were cut back, 3 bases at V and 7 bases at J, with 8 bases in the middle. CDR3 nucleotide sequence: TGTGCCAGCAGCTTCGTCGGGAATACGCAGTATTTT. Protein product: CASSFVGNTQYF. The whole variable domain, filled in from reference TRBV7-2 and TRBJ2-3, reads GAGVSQSPSNKVTEKGKDVELRCDPISGHTALYWYRQSLGQGLEFLIYFQGNSAPDKSGLPSDRFSAERTGGSVSTLTIQRTQQEDSAVYLCASSFVGNTQYFGPGTRLTVL.

The chain recombines TRBV27 with TRBJ1-2, with D perhaps matching TRBD1 (6 bases). The CDR3 runs 13 residues. Trimming pared 3 bases from V and 6 bases from J, leaving 11 bases between. In germline, CDR1 is MNHEY, CDR2 SMNVEV (reference sequence). Here the CDR3 reads CASSFTQGHGYTF. CDR3 bases: TGTGCCAGCAGTTTTACACAGGGCCATGGCTACACCTTC.

V is TRBV3-1 (or the pseudogene TRBV3-2) and J is TRBJ2-3; D unresolved. V lost 1 base to trimming and J lost 2 bases, with 10 bases between them. Germline V CDR1 and CDR2: LGHDT, YNNKEL (reference sequence). The CDR3 loop spans 15 amino acids. The CDR3 DNA is TGTGCCAGCAGCCAAGGCCTGGGCCCCACAGATACGCAGTATTTT. It codes for CASSQGLGPTDTQYF.

As DNA, the CDR3 is TGTGCCAGCAGCTCGAGCGGGGGATTCACCGGGGAGCTGTTTTTT. Protein product: CASSSSGGFTGELFF. V is TRBV13 and J is TRBJ2-2, with 8 bases fitting TRBD2. V dropped 4 bases and J dropped 4; count of bases not matched to a gene: 5. Germline V gene lookup returns CDR1 PRHDT and CDR2 FYEKMQ (reference sequence). CDR3 length: 15 residues.

The chain carries TRBV2 and TRBJ2-7, with 7 bases that match TRBD1. The V gene end was trimmed by 7 bases and the J gene end by 5 bases; junction bases not matched to a gene: 8. This CDR3 has 13 amino acids. Per the germline V gene, CDR1 is SNHLY and CDR2 is FYNNEI. DNA of the CDR3: TGTGCCAGCAATAAAGTTGGACAGGACGAGCAGTACTTC. Residues: CASNKVGQDEQYF.

This chain's CDR3 is CASSSSLMTEAFF. The CDR3 DNA reads as TGTGCCAGCAGCTCTTCCCTTATGACTGAAGCTTTCTTT. The rearrangement joins TRBV7-3 to TRBJ1-1; D unclear. This CDR3 spans 13 amino acids. V was cut by 4 bases and J by 5 bases, with 11 bases left in between. Germline CDR1 and CDR2: SGHTA and FQGTGA.

CDR3 in DNA: TGTGCCAGCAGCAGTCAGAGGGGCAATCAGCCCCAGCATTTT. Protein: CASSSQRGNQPQHF. The V and J genes are TRBV6-5 and TRBJ1-5; D not resolved. CDR3 size: 14 residues. V lost 6 bases, J lost 2 bases, and 11 bases lay in between. Germline V gives CDR1 MNHEY, CDR2 SVGAGI.

V is TRBV3-1 (or the pseudogene TRBV3-2) and J is TRBJ2-5, with TRBD2 matching over 12 bases. This CDR3 contains 15 residues. The junction had 3 bases not matched to a gene; V was cut back by 2 bases and J by 5 bases. CDR1 and CDR2 from the germline V gene are LGHDT and YNNKEL (reference sequence). The CDR3 protein is CASSQRLAGGETQYF. The CDR3 region has the DNA TGTGCCAGCAGCCAACGCCTAGCGGGGGGGGAGACCCAGTACTTC.